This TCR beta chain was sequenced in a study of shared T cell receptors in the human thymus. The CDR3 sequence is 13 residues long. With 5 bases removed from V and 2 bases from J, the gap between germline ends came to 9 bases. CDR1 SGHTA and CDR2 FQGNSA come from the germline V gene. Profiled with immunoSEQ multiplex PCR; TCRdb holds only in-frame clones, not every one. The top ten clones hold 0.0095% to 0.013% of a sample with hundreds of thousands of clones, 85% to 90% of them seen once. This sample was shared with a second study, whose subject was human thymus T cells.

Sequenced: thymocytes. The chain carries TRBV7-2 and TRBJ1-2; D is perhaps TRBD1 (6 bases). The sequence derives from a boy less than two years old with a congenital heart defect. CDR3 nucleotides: TGTGCCAGCAGCCGCCAGGGGAACTATGGCTACACCTTC. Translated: CASSRQGNYGYTF.